This T cell receptor beta chain was sequenced for a study of T cells in Graves' hyperthyroidism and ophthalmopathy. Whole-study context: At initial diagnosis, before any treatment had begun, peripheral blood was obtained.

TCR beta CDR3 regions were amplified from RNA transcripts. RT-PCR in the first round (using the HTBI primer set) targeted the TCR CDR3. Each CDR3 protein is one row after TCRdb ran MiXCR on the multiplex PCR reads. The table lists under 350,000 distinct CDR3 sequences, under 30% of them singletons, with 25% to 30% in the top ten. The study, taken as a whole, reports: The model foresaw ophthalmopathy a median roughly 6.6 months prior to onset.

This clonotype appeared many times. Its antigen remains unidentified. This CDR3 is built from 15 residues. CDR1 SGHRS and CDR2 YFSETQ come from the germline V gene. After removal of 4 bases from V and 2 bases from J, the junction contained 9 bases not matched to a gene. The receptor's source is a man aged 35-49 years with Graves' hyperthyroidism that later progressed to Graves' ophthalmopathy. The source material was blood. This chain connects TRBV5-1 to TRBJ2-7; 7 bases are a match to TRBD1. The CDR3 protein is CASSPGTERPYEQYF. The CDR3 bases are TGCGCCAGCAGCCCCGGGACAGAACGACCCTACGAGCAGTACTTC.